The T cell receptor beta chain described here comes from a study of cytomegalovirus exposure and HLA in healthy donors. Unmatched junction bases numbered 5, after V lost 5 bases and J lost 6 bases. This CDR3 is built from 13 residues. CDR1 GTSNPN and CDR2 SVGIG come from the germline V gene (reference sequence). This PCR relied on a set of 60 Vbeta primers and 13 Jbeta primers. Method: immunoSEQ multiplex PCR; TCRdb's copy keeps in-frame clones and lacks some. The table shows approximately 190,000 clones, with around four fifths occurring only once. This chain joins TRBV30 and TRBJ1-1; 11 positions agree with TRBD1. The source of this sequence is a man aged 35 to 55 in good health and CMV-seropositive. The sample consisted of PBMCs. CDR3 nucleotides: TGTGCCTGGGCCCGGGACAGGGGGTCTGAAGCTTTCTTT. Its translation: CAWARDRGSEAFF.